Listed below are T cell receptor beta chains from one sample, sequenced in a study of blood T cell repertoires in COVID-19. The table came from immunoSEQ multiplex PCR; TCRdb's copy has only in-frame clones and leaves some out. The data contain about 60,000 clones, about 86% of them singletons. The sample was peripheral blood. The receptors here all came from a woman older than 75 with active COVID-19. The CDR3 runs from the conserved cysteine through the conserved F or W. D genes are given only for firm matches. Size values are once, few and many counts, or a class for expanded clones, and some rows have none.

abundance | d_gene | j_gene | v_gene | CDR3aa
- | - | TRBJ1-2 | TRBV28 | CASSLEDYGYTF
- | TRBD2 | TRBJ2-1 | TRBV15 | CATSSRLAPTNNEQFF
- | TRBD2 | TRBJ2-7 | TRBV6-2/TRBV6-3 | CASSTTSGRYEQYF
- | TRBD2 | TRBJ2-3 | TRBV7-3 | CASSPPRTSGGPCFTDTQYF
few | TRBD1 | TRBJ1-3 | TRBV23-1 | CASSQQDRGKINTIYF
medium-sized | - | TRBJ1-5 | TRBV2 | CASTPRGPSNQPQHF
- | - | TRBJ2-3 | TRBV5-6 | CASSSSTDTQYF
once | TRBD1 | TRBJ1-2 | TRBV28 | CASSLFQTGSGYTF
- | - | TRBJ1-1 | TRBV2 | CASSRGLNTEAFF
- | TRBD2 | TRBJ2-5 | TRBV7-9 | CASSSLAGQETQYF
- | TRBD2 | TRBJ2-1 | TRBV29-1 | CSVQRGGRGNEQFF
once | TRBD1 | TRBJ2-3 | TRBV5-1 | CASSGGQGADTQYF
- | TRBD2 | TRBJ2-7 | TRBV27 | CASSQPPTSGGSYEQYF
few | - | TRBJ2-7 | TRBV6-2/TRBV6-3 | CASSLTALSYEQYF
- | - | TRBJ2-7 | TRBV12-3/TRBV12-4 | CASRLHGSYERYF
- | - | TRBJ2-3 | TRBV4-1 | CASSQEGLANTQYF
once | - | TRBJ1-1 | TRBV6-5 | CASSPSRFVTEAFF
- | - | TRBJ1-3 | TRBV28 | CASTSGAGGSGNTIYF
- | - | TRBJ1-4 | TRBV7-9 | CASSPRQAGEKLFF
- | TRBD1 | TRBJ2-2 | TRBV7-3 | CASSVTGQGARRSGELFF
few | - | TRBJ2-7 | TRBV2 | CASRLGVSSYEQYF
once | - | TRBJ1-2 | TRBV30 | CAWSAFNYGYTF
- | - | TRBJ1-2 | TRBV2 | CASRAGLRYGYTF
- | TRBD1 | TRBJ1-2 | TRBV6-5 | CASSLRQGGVKGYTF
- | TRBD1 | TRBJ1-4 | TRBV10-2 | CASRGSLGQVLATNEKLFF
- | TRBD2 | TRBJ2-1 | TRBV5-6 | CASSLVAGGRNEQFF
- | - | TRBJ2-2 | TRBV2 | CASSDRGFNTGELFF
- | TRBD1 | TRBJ1-2 | TRBV27 | CASSRQGSGGYTF
once | - | TRBJ2-4 | TRBV19 | CASSMRENIQYF
- | - | TRBJ2-5 | TRBV7-6 | CASSISGQRGETQYF
few | - | TRBJ1-5 | TRBV6-6 | CASSYSSGGFNQPQHF
- | - | TRBJ1-1 | TRBV5-6 | CASSLALRQSMNTEAFF
few | - | TRBJ2-5 | TRBV2 | CASSEWIGVRETQYF
- | TRBD1 | TRBJ1-2 | TRBV5-8 | CASSFRDRPDYGYTF
- | - | TRBJ2-5 | TRBV4-3 | CASSQGSSMGRFGVGETQYF
- | - | TRBJ1-1 | TRBV20-1 | CSASQQNTEAFF